A selection of T cell receptor beta chains follows, all from one sample in a study of blood T cell repertoires in COVID-19. Assay used: immunoSEQ multiplex PCR; TCRdb lists only in-frame clones, some missing. The sample comprises about 56,000 clones, 84% of which are singletons, and roughly 13% rests with the top ten. Sequencing was performed on peripheral blood. These receptors were collected from a woman of 80 years or more with acute or convalescent COVID-19. Both conserved end residues are part of each CDR3. Each record gives: CDR3 DNA, CDR3 protein, V gene, CDR3 length, clone size, J gene, D gene. The D gene is left open where the match is weak. The size entry is marked missing in some rows and otherwise reads once, few, many or a size class.

TGTGCCAGCAACCAGGGGAGCAATCAGCCCCAGCATTTT | CASNQGSNQPQHF | TRBV28 | 13 | . | TRBJ1-5 | .
TGTGCCTGGAGTGGGGACAGGGGGCAGACTGAAGCTTTCTTT | CAWSGDRGQTEAFF | TRBV30 | 14 | . | TRBJ1-1 | TRBD1
TGTGCCAGTAGCCCCTCGGTTAGCCGTACCGGGGAGCTGTTTTTT | CASSPSVSRTGELFF | TRBV19 | 15 | . | TRBJ2-2 | .
TGTGCCAGCAGCCCCAGACAGGCTGGAGATACGCAGTATTTT | CASSPRQAGDTQYF | TRBV3-1/TRBV3-2 | 14 | . | TRBJ2-3 | .
TGCGCCAGCAGCCAAGACCCGATAGCGGGGGGACTCACAGATACGCAGTATTTT | CASSQDPIAGGLTDTQYF | TRBV4-1 | 18 | . | TRBJ2-3 | TRBD2
TGTGCCAGCAGCGTGGGAGTTACTAACTATGGCTACACCTTC | CASSVGVTNYGYTF | TRBV11-2 | 14 | . | TRBJ1-2 | .
TGTGCCAGCAGCTCTTTACAGGGCAGGGCGTATGGCAATCAGCCCCAGCATTTT | CASSSLQGRAYGNQPQHF | TRBV5-8 | 18 | . | TRBJ1-5 | .
TGCGCCAGCCGACTAGCGGGGGGCCAAGAGACCCAGTACTTC | CASRLAGGQETQYF | TRBV5-1 | 14 | . | TRBJ2-5 | TRBD2
TGTGCCAGCAGCTACCCCGGACAGGGGTACACTGAAGCTTTCTTT | CASSYPGQGYTEAFF | TRBV7-2 | 15 | once | TRBJ1-1 | TRBD1
TGTGCCAGCAGTACGACAGGGGGCTCCGAGCAGTACTTC | CASSTTGGSEQYF | TRBV6-5 | 13 | once | TRBJ2-7 | TRBD1
TGTGCCAGCAGCTCCCGACAGAGCAACACCGGGGAGCTGTTTTTT | CASSSRQSNTGELFF | TRBV11-3 | 15 | once | TRBJ2-2 | .
TGCGCCAGCAGCCACGGGCCCGGGGGGGTGGGCACAGATACGCAGTATTTT | CASSHGPGGVGTDTQYF | TRBV4-1 | 17 | . | TRBJ2-3 | TRBD2
TGTGCCAGCAGCACTAGTAGCGGGGGCACAGATACGCAGTATTTT | CASSTSSGGTDTQYF | TRBV9 | 15 | once | TRBJ2-3 | TRBD2
TGCGCCAGCAGCTTGGTGTCTTCCAGCTCCTACAATGAGCAGTTCTTC | CASSLVSSSSYNEQFF | TRBV5-1 | 16 | . | TRBJ2-1 | .
TGTGCCAGCAGTCCAGGGACAGGGCTGGGAAACACCATATATTTT | CASSPGTGLGNTIYF | TRBV6-6 | 15 | . | TRBJ1-3 | TRBD1
TGCGCCAGCAGCTTCGGGTCCCAAACAGATACGCAGTATTTT | CASSFGSQTDTQYF | TRBV5-1 | 14 | . | TRBJ2-3 | .
TGTGCCAGCAACAGGGCCGAGGATCAGCCCCAGCATTTT | CASNRAEDQPQHF | TRBV27 | 13 | . | TRBJ1-5 | .
TGTGCCAGCAGCGGAGGTGTAGGACAGAAGAACTATGGCTACACCTTC | CASSGGVGQKNYGYTF | TRBV7-3 | 16 | . | TRBJ1-2 | .
TGTGCCAGCAGCTTAGGACAGGGAGGGTCCAACACTGAAGCTTTCTTT | CASSLGQGGSNTEAFF | TRBV5-4 | 16 | . | TRBJ1-1 | TRBD1
TGTGCCAGCCCGACGGTCCGGAGCGGCTACACCTTC | CASPTVRSGYTF | TRBV5-4 | 12 | . | TRBJ1-2 | .
TGTGCCAGCAGCTTAGAGGGGATTAGCAATCAGCCCCAGCATTTT | CASSLEGISNQPQHF | TRBV7-9 | 15 | . | TRBJ1-5 | .
TGTGCCAGCAGAGAGCCTGGGCGGGAGCTTGAAGCTTTCTTT | CASREPGRELEAFF | TRBV2 | 14 | . | TRBJ1-1 | .
TGCGCCAGCAGCTGGGGGGACGGGCAGTACTTC | CASSWGDGQYF | TRBV5-1 | 11 | . | TRBJ2-7 | .
TGCGCCAGCAGCCCGGCGGGCAACGGAAACACCATATATTTT | CASSPAGNGNTIYF | TRBV5-1 | 14 | once | TRBJ1-3 | .
TGTGCCAGCAGGTTACAGGGGATTTGGGACGAGCAGTACTTC | CASRLQGIWDEQYF | TRBV6-5 | 14 | . | TRBJ2-7 | TRBD1
TGTGCCAGTAGTATAGCGGGGGTTTATTCCACCGGGGAGCTGTTTTTT | CASSIAGVYSTGELFF | TRBV19 | 16 | few | TRBJ2-2 | .
TGTGCCAGCAGCTCCAGTGTCTTCTACAATGAGCAGTTCTTC | CASSSSVFYNEQFF | TRBV11-3 | 14 | few | TRBJ2-1 | .
TGTGCCAGCTCACCACCGACGAACAGGGCCTTCTCTGGAAACACCATATATTTT | CASSPPTNRAFSGNTIYF | TRBV18 | 18 | . | TRBJ1-3 | .
TGCGCCAGCAGCTTCCAACCGGGACAGGGGGCATCTGGATATGGCATGAACACTGAAGCTTTCTTT | CASSFQPGQGASGYGMNTEAFF | TRBV4-1 | 22 | once | TRBJ1-1 | TRBD1
TGTGCCATCAGGGGGGACTTGGATGGGAACACTGAAGCTTTCTTT | CAIRGDLDGNTEAFF | TRBV10-3 | 15 | once | TRBJ1-1 | .
TGTGCCTGGAGTAGACAGGACAATCAGCCCCAGCATTTT | CAWSRQDNQPQHF | TRBV30 | 13 | . | TRBJ1-5 | .
TGTGCCAGCAGCCACAACCCAGCGGGGGGCAGTGAGCAGTTCTTC | CASSHNPAGGSEQFF | TRBV3-1/TRBV3-2 | 15 | once | TRBJ2-1 | TRBD2
TGTGCCAGCAGCCCTAGCGGGGGGCAATACAATGAGCAGTTCTTC | CASSPSGGQYNEQFF | TRBV3-1/TRBV3-2 | 15 | . | TRBJ2-1 | TRBD2
TGTGCCAGCAGCGTAGACAGCGGGAACACTGAAGCTTTCTTT | CASSVDSGNTEAFF | TRBV9 | 14 | . | TRBJ1-1 | .
TGTGCCAGTAGTATGGGACAGCCTGGGAACACTGAAGCTTTCTTT | CASSMGQPGNTEAFF | TRBV19 | 15 | . | TRBJ1-1 | TRBD1
TGCGCCAGCAGCCCTAGCGGGGGGTACAATGAGCAGTTCTTC | CASSPSGGYNEQFF | TRBV5-1 | 14 | . | TRBJ2-1 | TRBD2
TGTGCCAGCAGCTTACAAGGACAGGGGGTAGGTGAGCAGTTCTTC | CASSLQGQGVGEQFF | TRBV11-3 | 15 | many | TRBJ2-1 | TRBD1
TGTGCCAGCAGCCTAGGGGGTTTTGGTCGTAGTGGCTGGGGTGGCTACACCTTC | CASSLGGFGRSGWGGYTF | TRBV27 | 18 | . | TRBJ1-2 | .
TGCGCCAGCAGCTTGGGGGGACAGATGAACACTGAAGCTTTCTTT | CASSLGGQMNTEAFF | TRBV5-1 | 15 | . | TRBJ1-1 | TRBD1
TGTGCCAGCAGTTTGGCGGGCCCGGGCTATGGCTACACCTTC | CASSLAGPGYGYTF | TRBV28 | 14 | . | TRBJ1-2 | .
TGTGCCAGCAGCTTGGTGGCGGCGAACACCGGGGAGCTGTTTTTT | CASSLVAANTGELFF | TRBV5-5 | 15 | once | TRBJ2-2 | .
TGTGCCAGTAGTTCATACAGGGTCTCGGGGGGCGGGTATGGCTACACCTTC | CASSSYRVSGGGYGYTF | TRBV19 | 17 | . | TRBJ1-2 | .
TGTGCCAGCAGCTTAGCTCGGACAGGCGGAGCTTTCTTT | CASSLARTGGAFF | TRBV7-8 | 13 | . | TRBJ1-1 | TRBD1
TGTGCCAGCAGCTTGGTTGGACAGACGAACACTGAAGCTTTCTTT | CASSLVGQTNTEAFF | TRBV5-6 | 15 | once | TRBJ1-1 | .
TGCGCCAGCAGCTTGGACTTTCTTGTTTTCGAAGCTTTCTTT | CASSLDFLVFEAFF | TRBV5-1 | 14 | . | TRBJ1-1 | .
TGTGCCAGCAGCGTAGGAGGTAATTCGCAGGGGGGTAATGAGCAGTTCTTC | CASSVGGNSQGGNEQFF | TRBV9 | 17 | . | TRBJ2-1 | .
TGTGCCAGCAGCAAACTAGCGGGGTACAATGAGCAGTTCTTC | CASSKLAGYNEQFF | TRBV6-5 | 14 | few | TRBJ2-1 | TRBD2
TGTGCCAGTAGTATAAATTCGATTGGGACAGAGCACTCCAGCTCCTATAATTCACCCCTCCACTTT | CASSINSIGTEHSSSYNSPLHF | TRBV19 | 22 | . | TRBJ1-6 | TRBD1
TGTGCCAGCAGCCTGGGGGCAGACAACTACAATGAGCAGTTCTTC | CASSLGADNYNEQFF | TRBV5-6 | 15 | . | TRBJ2-1 | .
TGTGCCAGCAGTGAGTCAGGGGGTCTTAATGAAAAACTGTTTTTT | CASSESGGLNEKLFF | TRBV25-1 | 15 | . | TRBJ1-4 | TRBD1
TGTGCCAGCAGCTCCGGGAACGCTTACTCTGGGGCCAACGTCCTGACTTTC | CASSSGNAYSGANVLTF | TRBV7-2 | 17 | . | TRBJ2-6 | .